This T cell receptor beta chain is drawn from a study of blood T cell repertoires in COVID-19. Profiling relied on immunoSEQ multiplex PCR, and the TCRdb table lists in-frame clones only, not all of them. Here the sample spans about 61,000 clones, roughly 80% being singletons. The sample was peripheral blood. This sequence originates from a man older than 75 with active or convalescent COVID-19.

The CDR3 bases are TGTGCCAGTAATCCGGGAGGGCCGGGTGAGCAGTTCTTC. It encodes CASNPGGPGEQFF. V is TRBV19 and J is TRBJ2-1; 8 bases fit TRBD2. Per germline, CDR1 LNHDA and CDR2 SQIVND (reference sequence). V lost 7 bases to trimming and J lost 9 bases; unmatched junction nucleotides: 8. The CDR3 runs to 13 residues.